One sample yielded the 4 T cell receptor beta chains listed below, sequenced in a study of siplizumab effects on memory and regulatory T cells (dated by TCRdb to about 2019). The library was obtained by the immunoSEQ multiplex PCR assay. TCRdb limited this immuneACCESS table to in-frame rearrangements with V and J called. A share of clones is missing; checked studies link under half to unresolved V genes, and the rest is unexplained. The sample includes tens of thousands of clones, with more than 95% observed a single time. The ten top clones hold around 0.03% of the sample. The sequenced material came from naive CD4+ T cells sorted from blood. The label giving this sample's cell subset or site can be read as: unstimulated naive T cells. The receptor source for this set is a human donor in good health.

The chain is built from TRBV11-2 and TRBJ2-5; 11 bases match TRBD2. Germline V gene data show CDR1 as SGHAT and CDR2 as FQNNGV. V shed 1 base and J 4 bases; nucleotides not matched to a gene: 8. The CDR3 contains 17 residues. CDR3 bases: TGTGCCAGCAGCTTAGTACGTAGCGGGGGGGCCCGAGAGACCCAGTACTTC. This translates into CASSLVRSGGARETQYF.

The CDR3 loop reads CASSLMLGGGEQYF. CDR3 coding DNA: TGTGCCAGCAGCTTAATGCTCGGCGGGGGCGAGCAGTACTTC. The rearrangement joins TRBV7-2 to TRBJ2-7; 7 bases fit TRBD2. CDR3 length equals 14 residues. The V gene end was trimmed by 2 bases and the J gene end by 6 bases; junction bases not matched to a gene: 7. The germline gives CDR1 SGHTA, CDR2 FQGNSA.

The gene calls are TRBV12-5 and TRBJ1-4; D not resolved. Trimming shortened V by 4 bases and J by 8 bases, and 5 bases separated the two germline ends. CDR3 length equals 11 residues. Germline lookup yields CDR1 LGHNT and CDR2 FRNRAP. The CDR3 DNA follows: TGTGCTAGTGGTTCGACAGAAAAACTGTTTTTT. Translated, it gives CASGSTEKLFF. Combining the CDR3 with reference TRBV12-5 and TRBJ1-4 gives the whole variable domain DARVTQTPRHKVTEMGQEVTMRCQPILGHNTVFWYRQTMMQGLELLAYFRNRAPLDDSGMPKDRFSAEMPDATLATLKIQPSEPRDSAVYFCASGSTEKLFFGSGTQLSVL.

J is TRBJ1-5 and V is TRBV7-3, with D possibly TRBD1 on 5 matching bases. The germline CDR1 and CDR2 sequences are SGHTA and FQGTGA. V lost 6 bases and J 11 bases, leaving 23 bases between the germline ends. The CDR3 sequence is 15 residues long. In DNA, the CDR3 is TGTGCCAGCAGGCGCTCCGGGACCGTGTTGTCGGCCCAGCATTTT. It is translated as CASRRSGTVLSAQHF. Full variable domain (remainder filled in from reference TRBV7-3 and TRBJ1-5): GAGVSQTPSNKVTEKGKYVELRCDPISGHTALYWYRQSLGQGPEFLIYFQGTGAADDSGLPNDRFFAVRPEGSVSTLKIQRTERGDSAVYLCASRRSGTVLSAQHFGDGTRLSIL.